This T cell receptor beta chain was sequenced in a study of PD-L1 blockade in urothelial cancer. Study in general: Analyses were performed on blood at 3 weeks after treatment start (the second dose) and at 6 weeks. Study results and caveats: Expansion of tumor-associated blood clones at 3 weeks was greater in durable-benefit patients.

PCRs were each spiked with synthetic TCR analog templates. Using immunoSEQ multiplex PCR, the repertoire was profiled, and TCRdb retains in-frame clones only, with some absent. The sample includes 100,000 to 150,000 clones, around 86% of them seen just once. Time point in this sample: peripheral blood 6 weeks after treatment start. Patients were living with locally advanced or metastatic urothelial carcinoma. Between the trimmed V and J ends, which lost 5 bases and 3 bases, there was a span of 23 bases. The CDR3 has 17 residues. From germline, CDR1 is MNHEY and CDR2 SMNVEV (reference sequence). This clone was recorded once. The target antigen is unknown.

J is TRBJ2-7 and V is TRBV27, with a possible D match to TRBD1 (6 bases). Sequencing was performed on PBMCs, taken around atezolizumab (anti-PD-L1) treatment. The sequence was collected from a man between 45 and 60 years old with urothelial cancer. CDR3 in amino acids: CASSIRWDIVPIYEQYF. The CDR3 DNA follows: TGTGCCAGCAGTATAAGGTGGGACATCGTTCCAATCTACGAGCAGTACTTC.